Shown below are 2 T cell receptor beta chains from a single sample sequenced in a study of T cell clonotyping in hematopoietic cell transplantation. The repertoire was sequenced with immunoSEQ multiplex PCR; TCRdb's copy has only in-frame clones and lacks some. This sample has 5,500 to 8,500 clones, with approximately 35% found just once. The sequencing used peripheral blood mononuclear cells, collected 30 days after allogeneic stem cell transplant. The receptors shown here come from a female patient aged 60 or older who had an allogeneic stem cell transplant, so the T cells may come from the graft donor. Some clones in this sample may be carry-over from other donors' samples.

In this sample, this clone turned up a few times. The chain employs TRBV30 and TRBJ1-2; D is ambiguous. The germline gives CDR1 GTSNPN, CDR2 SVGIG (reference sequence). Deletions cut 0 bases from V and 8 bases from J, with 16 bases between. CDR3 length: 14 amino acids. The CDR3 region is CAWSVDDQPGGYTF. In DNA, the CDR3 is TGTGCCTGGAGTGTAGACGATCAGCCAGGAGGCTACACCTTC.

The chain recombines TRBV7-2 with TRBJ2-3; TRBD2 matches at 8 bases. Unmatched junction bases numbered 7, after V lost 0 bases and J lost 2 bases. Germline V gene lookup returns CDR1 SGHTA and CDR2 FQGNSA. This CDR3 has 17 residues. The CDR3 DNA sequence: TGTGCCAGCAGCTTAGCGCTCGGGGGGGGACCCACAGATACGCAGTATTTT. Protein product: CASSLALGGGPTDTQYF. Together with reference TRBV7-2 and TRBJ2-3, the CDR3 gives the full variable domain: GAGVSQSPSNKVTEKGKDVELRCDPISGHTALYWYRQSLGQGLEFLIYFQGNSAPDKSGLPSDRFSAERTGGSVSTLTIQRTQQEDSAVYLCASSLALGGGPTDTQYFGPGTRLTVL.